This TCR beta chain was sequenced during a study of memory CD8 T cells in hepatitis C reinfection. The CDR3 totals 15 residues. V lost 4 bases, J lost 2 bases, and 2 bases stayed unmatched. Germline V lookup: CDR1 SGHDT, CDR2 YYEEEE. Data came from immunoSEQ multiplex PCR; TCRdb stores just in-frame clones and leaves some out. The table has approximately 51,000 clones, around nine tenths seen once. Time point given: pre-reinfection, 55 to 20 weeks before reinfection detection. The sorted cells went straight to TCR sequencing with no prior in vitro expansion. Donors were people who inject drugs in the Montreal HEPCO cohort.

The sequencing input was naive CD8+ T cells sorted from blood. This receptor was taken from a man between 18 and 29 years old with hepatitis C virus infection. V is TRBV5-6 and J is TRBJ2-1; 11 bases line up with TRBD2. The CDR3 here is CASSRLAGPYNEQFF. CDR3 in DNA: TGTGCCAGCAGCCGACTAGCGGGGCCCTACAATGAGCAGTTCTTC.